This section outlines one TCR beta chain sequence together with its context. As yet, its antigen is unknown. Primers: 60 Vbeta forward and 13 Jbeta reverse. Method: immunoSEQ multiplex PCR; TCRdb's copy keeps in-frame clones and lacks some. The repertoire has approximately 73,000 clones, around three quarters of them found once; the top ten carry around a fifth. The sample comes from a study of cytomegalovirus exposure and HLA in healthy donors. Study summary: For the roughly 390 genotyped donors, 75% to 90% fell within the Caucasian-associated ancestry cluster. Overall study findings and caveats: In an earlier analysis, about 87% or about 30%: the productive usage of most TCR beta V segments. Later analysis placed DRB1 highest and HLA-C lowest in TCR association rates, which differed by HLA locus.

The CDR3 extends over 17 amino acids. CDR1 LGHNA and CDR2 YNFKEQ come from the germline V gene. V gave up 0 bases and J gave up 3 bases; unmatched junction bases: 9. The genes are TRBV4-2 and TRBJ2-7, with 9 bases that match TRBD1. The sequencing sample was made of PBMCs. This TCR derives from a woman in her thirties or forties in good health and CMV-seropositive. This CDR3 reads CASSQETTWDRDYEQYF. The CDR3 coding sequence is TGTGCCAGCAGCCAAGAAACAACCTGGGACAGGGACTACGAGCAGTACTTC.